This T cell receptor (beta chain) was observed in a study of response to subunit inactivated influenza vaccine. Germline CDR1 and CDR2: KGHDR and SFDVKD. This CDR3 contains 16 residues. The V gene lost 4 bases and the J gene lost 3 bases, with 14 bases spanning the gap. TCRdb fed the RT-PCR reads into MiXCR, producing one record per CDR3 protein. The sample has approximately 530,000 distinct CDR3 sequences, approximately 7.1% seen once. Study outcomes and limitations: It was the authors' suggestion that each seasonal influenza vaccination recruits few new T cells.

In the case of this clonotype: Its target is unknown.

Sequences were derived from PBMCs from blood, sampled roughly 24 months after vaccination. The gene calls are TRBV24-1 and TRBJ2-2; no firm D call. This TCR was recovered from a man between 50 and 75 years old who received an inactivated influenza vaccine. The CDR3 nucleotides read TGTGCCACCAGTGACCTTAGCCATGCCGACACCGGGGAGCTGTTTTTT. Protein: CATSDLSHADTGELFF.